This entry lists 12 T cell receptor beta chains sequenced from one sample in a study of early T cells in non-severe SARS-CoV-2 infection. One entry per CDR3 protein results from TCRdb running MiXCR on the 5' RACE reads. The sample consists of about 32,000 distinct CDR3 sequences, around 4.3% of them appearing once. Input material: whole blood. These TCRs come from an adult who was a healthcare worker with PCR-confirmed SARS-CoV-2 infection or an uninfected control (not recorded which).

This clonotype was found many times. The chain links TRBV20-1 to TRBJ2-1; 8 bases are shared with TRBD1. From germline, CDR1 is DFQATT and CDR2 SNEGSKA (reference sequence). With 6 bases clipped from V and 7 bases from J, the junction kept 8 bases outside the gene matches. This CDR3 is built from 13 residues. The chain's CDR3 is CSAAGTGINEQFF. CDR3 sequence (DNA): TGCAGTGCCGCGGGGACAGGAATAAATGAGCAGTTCTTC.

This clonotype was seen at least ten times. The chain uses TRBV20-1 and TRBJ2-7; 10 positions match TRBD1. The CDR3 is made up of 14 amino acids. CDR1 is DFQATT and CDR2 is SNEGSKA in the germline V gene (reference sequence). V trimming: 4 bases; J trimming: 4 bases; junction bases outside the gene matches: 7. CDR3 amino acids: CSATGQGREYEQYF. The CDR3 DNA sequence: TGCAGTGCTACGGGACAGGGGAGGGAGTACGAGCAGTACTTC.

There are many counts of this clonotype. The chain combines TRBV7-6 with TRBJ2-5; TRBD2 agrees at 9 bases. Looked up from germline, CDR1 is SGHVS and CDR2 is FNYEAQ. The V gene end was trimmed by 0 bases and the J gene end by 5 bases; junction bases not matched to a gene: 10. CDR3 length equals 17 residues. CDR3 loop: CASSLAVLAGVGETQYF. CDR3 DNA sequence: TGTGCCAGCAGCTTAGCGGTATTAGCGGGAGTGGGCGAGACCCAGTACTTC.

This clonotype was seen repeatedly, ten times or more. This chain joins TRBV7-2 and TRBJ2-5; weak D call: TRBD1 (6 bases). Trimming cost V 4 bases and J 5 bases, with 17 bases left between them. CDR1 is SGHTA and CDR2 is FQGNSA in the germline V gene. CDR3 length: 15 residues. CDR3 bases: TGTGCCAGCAGCTCCCGAACAGGGAAAAGGGAGACCCAGTACTTC. Amino acid sequence: CASSSRTGKRETQYF.

Many counts were recorded for this clonotype. The chain couples TRBV7-9 to TRBJ1-2; no definite D call. Trimming took 7 bases from V and 2 from J, leaving 11 bases between them. Germline CDR1 reads SEHNR; CDR2 reads FQNEAQ (reference sequence). CDR3 length equals 13 residues. The CDR3 DNA follows: TGTGCCAGCATCGGAAGGGTAAACTATGGCTACACCTTC. It translates to CASIGRVNYGYTF.

The gene calls are TRBV10-1 and TRBJ2-7, with 12 bases identical to TRBD2. V trimming: 3 bases; J trimming: 1 base; junction bases outside the gene matches: 19. This CDR3 has 21 residues. CDR1 is WNHNN, CDR2 SYGVQD, per germline (reference sequence). DNA for the CDR3: TGCGCCAGCAGTGATGAATTGAGGGACGCCTGGACTAGCGGGATATCCTACGAGCAGTACTTC. Protein sequence: CASSDELRDAWTSGISYEQYF.

This clonotype was picked up many times. The chain links TRBV20-1 to TRBJ2-7; 9 bases match TRBD1. This CDR3 contains 12 residues. J gave up 7 bases and V 5 bases, and 6 bases lay outside the gene matches. Per the germline V gene, CDR1 is DFQATT and CDR2 is SNEGSKA (reference sequence). For the CDR3, the DNA is TGCAGTGCTTCCGGACAGGGGAGGGAGCAGTACTTC. This gives the protein CSASGQGREQYF.

There are many counts of this clonotype. The genes are TRBV19 and TRBJ2-1; perhaps TRBD1 as D (7 bases). Trimming pared 2 bases from V and 4 bases from J, leaving 15 bases between. The germline V gene encodes CDR1 LNHDA and CDR2 SQIVND (reference sequence). CDR3 length equals 16 residues. The chain's CDR3 is CASSILTGAGYNEQFF. DNA of the CDR3: TGTGCCAGTAGTATACTAACAGGGGCGGGGTACAATGAGCAGTTCTTC.

This clonotype was counted many times. V gene TRBV2 combines with J gene TRBJ2-1, with 8 nucleotides matching TRBD2. The V and J ends lost 5 bases and 9 bases, in that order; junction bases with no gene match: 15. Germline lookup yields CDR1 SNHLY and CDR2 FYNNEI. The CDR3 covers 16 residues. The CDR3 region has the DNA TGTGCCAGCAGTCCTACCGCTTCCGGGAGGGCCAGTGAGCAGTTCTTC. Protein product: CASSPTASGRASEQFF.

This clonotype came up many times. CDR3: CATDRGPYNEQFF. DNA for the CDR3: TGTGCCACCGACAGGGGCCCCTACAATGAGCAGTTCTTC. The chain links TRBV7-9 to TRBJ2-1, with TRBD1 identical over 8 bases. The germline CDR1 and CDR2 sequences are SEHNR and FQNEAQ (reference sequence). This CDR3 is 13 amino acids long. V was clipped by 10 bases and J by 2 bases; unmatched bases: 4. Full variable domain (outside the CDR3, taken from reference TRBV7-9 and TRBJ2-1): DTGVSQNPRHKITKRGQNVTFRCDPISEHNRLYWYRQTLGQGPEFLTYFQNEAQLEKSRLLSDRFSAERPKGSFSTLEIQRTEQGDSAMYLCATDRGPYNEQFFGPGTRLTVL.

This clonotype was seen more than once but under ten times. V usage is TRBV12-3 or TRBV12-4 and J usage is TRBJ2-7; perhaps TRBD2 as D (6 bases). The V end lost 6 bases, the J end lost 6 bases, and 12 bases lay between the germline ends. CDR3 size: 12 residues. The CDR3 bases are TGTGCCAGCAGACCTGGGGGGAGCGAGCAGTACTTC. It is translated as CASRPGGSEQYF.

The chain links TRBV14 to TRBJ2-4; 9 bases align to TRBD1. The V gene's germline CDR1 is SGHDN and CDR2 FVKESK. V was pared by 3 bases and J by 1 base, with 10 bases of the junction left unmatched. This CDR3 comprises 18 residues. CDR3 residues: CASSQTNRTGVAKNIQYF. The CDR3 DNA sequence: TGTGCCAGCAGCCAGACCAATCGGACAGGGGTGGCCAAAAACATTCAGTACTTC.